This T cell receptor (beta chain) was identified during a study of cytomegalovirus exposure and HLA in healthy donors (dated by TCRdb to the late 2010s). Some background on the complete study: In an earlier analysis of roughly 500 of the donors, under 300 Gb of sequence data and 120 million or so unique TCR beta sequences from about 190 million T cells were reported. An earlier analysis of 450 to 750 of the donors used high-throughput TCR beta sequencing to judge whether each TCR beta V gene segment behaved as functional or pseudogenic. A later genetic analysis used genome-wide SNP genotypes for about 60% of the roughly 670 donors, treating that subset as a discovery cohort. The aim of the study was to test whether cataloging public T cell receptors could identify signatures of past pathogen exposure. Rather than using new phenotypic data, the later analysis identified candidate immune exposures from TCR beta sequences and from how often those sequences occurred across donors. On average, roughly 250,000 unique TCR beta nucleotide sequences were sequenced per donor among 398 genotyped donors of the cohort, with around 19% of those sequences being non-productive. To predict cytomegalovirus infection status, the study combined high-throughput TCR immunosequencing, statistical association of individual TCRs with disease status, and machine learning. Donor age, sex, ethnicity and CMV serostatus were compiled alongside the repertoire data. HLA typing covered class I and class II loci at four-digit resolution. The genetic ancestry cluster associated with self-reported Caucasian donors included about 81% of the approximately 430 genotyped donors. The T cell repertoires of roughly 660 subjects were profiled by immunosequencing and related to cytomegalovirus serostatus. In a later analysis, previously published TCR beta repertoires from 550 to 750 donors were re-analyzed and high-resolution HLA genotyping was added so that TCR occurrence patterns could be studied. Because of strong linkage in the cohort, roughly five DR-DQ haplotypes were treated as single units for association and clustering. The number of typed donors differed by locus: about 629-640 for A, B, C, DRB1 and DQB1; approximately 530 for DQA1; around 610 for DPA1; and 450 to 480 for DPB1. All discovery cohort repertoires had been generated using a single sequencing platform. In addition to the first cohort of several hundred subjects, a separate validation cohort of 120 different subjects was used. About 300 gigabases of sequencing data and approximately 91 million unique TCR sequences made up an early release that covered fewer than 650 HLA-typed donors.

Beyond this particular receptor, the publication reports: According to a later analysis, most CMV-associated TCR beta chains appeared to be HLA-restricted, and the HLA associations seemed to be driven largely by CMV exposure. A further reported finding was that TCR beta sequences accurately predicted the HLA-A and HLA-B alleles for most subjects in the first cohort. According to a later genetic analysis, donors in an Asian-associated ancestry cluster had fewer N-insertions in productive TCRs than the roughly 670-donor mean. According to a later analysis, TCR association rates differed among HLA loci, with DRB1 alleles showing the most associated TCRs and HLA-C alleles showing the fewest. When HLA alleles, especially DR and DQ, strongly co-occurred, TCR associations were difficult to assign to individual alleles. At a false discovery rate of 0.05, a later analysis linked about 16,000 TCR beta sequences to specific HLA alleles. Because counts were too low, 15 or so rarely observed V segments, including chromosome 9 orphons, were excluded from the earlier analysis of 587 of the donors. The 87-base-pair reads could not distinguish some IMGT-functional V segments, including TRBV6-2 and TRBV6-3, so those segments were excluded. The study gave a list of over 150 TCR beta chains associated with cytomegalovirus. In an earlier analysis of approximately 600 of the donors, most TCR beta V segments were observed in productive rearrangements about 87% or about 30% of the time, broadly matching IMGT annotations. Three of the identified cytomegalovirus-associated TCR beta chains were confirmed in vitro to be specific for cytomegalovirus antigens. The classifier was reported to diagnose cytomegalovirus status with high specificity and sensitivity in both the original and validation cohorts. Sequencing depth was assumed to be roughly uniform across donors in the presence/absence analyses, though that assumption may not hold. In a later analysis, HLA-associated TCR beta chains showed more clonal expansion and lower generation probabilities than non-associated chains that were equally common. Because some donors lacked HLA typing at each locus, the association tests relied only on the typed subset. Several of the top co-occurrence clusters appeared to be linked to parvovirus B19, influenza, CMV and Epstein-Barr virus, according to a later analysis. The cohort was sequenced for TCR beta chains only, and without alpha or paired-chain data the features that could be detected were limited. The authors suggested that the approach could potentially be extended to other disease states and immunological phenotypes. The only immune exposure information available for the cohort was CMV serostatus. Linkage disequilibrium might explain the correlated functional status among segregating V segments, but an unknown experimental factor could not be excluded. The sequencing pipeline was judged likely to have produced a cluster of highly shared sequence variants as a technical artifact. A later genetic analysis associated a missense DCLRE1C variant with V-gene and J-gene trimming of TCR beta chains, and an independent cohort replicated the association. While some public TCRs were present in many individuals, most TCR sequences turned up only very rarely across donors.

The V and J ends are trimmed by 2 bases and 4 bases, leaving 12 bases between them. CDR1 and CDR2 were assigned from the germline V gene as SGHRS and YFSETQ. There are 14 amino acids in the CDR3, from cysteine to phenylalanine inclusive. Solely the CDR3 DNA is kept, with 42 bases framed from the first base. This clone turned up a few times. What antigen it recognizes has not been identified. Base qualities were left out, and no much larger clone turns up one base away. The cohort was made up of 650 to 700 healthy bone marrow donors. Cohort members were all nominally healthy when sampled, although unrecorded immune exposures were likely present. The donor tested CMV seronegative, placing the donor among the 350 or so seronegative members of the cohort. A peripheral blood sample was provided by each donor, and peripheral blood mononuclear cells were used for TCR beta sequencing. The Qiagen DNeasy Blood Extraction Kit was used to extract genomic DNA from the blood cell samples.

Libraries were built with the immunoSEQ multiplex PCR assay. For the multiplex PCR, a mixture combining 60 forward primers for TCR Vbeta segments and 13 reverse primers for TCR Jbeta segments was used. The CDR3 region of rearranged TCR beta genes was amplified from genomic DNA with a multiplex PCR assay. On the Illumina HiSeq System, the amplified TCR beta libraries were sequenced as 87-base-pair reads. The paper's processing steps were these. A later analysis counted approximately 76 million unique TCR beta chains across the 690 or so repertoires, and roughly 9.9 million of these chains were shared by at least two donors. Raw reads were error-corrected and collapsed into unique sequences by a nearest-neighbor algorithm in which closely related sequences were merged to remove PCR and sequencing errors. Alignment of CDR3 sequences to IMGT reference sequences was used to assign V, D and J gene segments. Each retained sequence needed at least a six-nucleotide match to both a V gene segment and a J gene segment. Rearrangements were classified as productive when the CDR3 lacked stop codons and remained in frame with V and J, and all other rearrangements were classified as non-productive. Following IMGT convention, CDR3 was defined as the stretch from the second conserved V-encoded cysteine to the conserved J-encoded phenylalanine. In an earlier analysis of 550 to 650 of the donors, sequences lacking an unambiguous match to a single V gene segment were excluded. In an earlier analysis of some 590 of the donors, a V segment was called functional when productive rearrangements were above 56.7%, and segregating when the standard deviation between donors exceeded 5%. A statistical classification framework was developed to diagnose cytomegalovirus status using the catalog of TCR beta chain sequences. In a later analysis, V and J genes were assigned by comparing TCR nucleotide sequences against IMGT/GENE-DB human TR gene sequences. A later analysis assigned CDR3 sequences and most-parsimonious VDJ recombination scenarios with the TCRdist pipeline. In a later analysis, each TCR beta chain was defined by its CDR3 amino acid sequence together with its V-gene family, and reads lacking a unique V-gene family were excluded. To address suspected cross-contamination and a sequencing artifact, a later analysis removed a few hundred highly shared, low-generation-probability nucleotide sequences. A later analysis calculated a clonal expansion index for each public chain from normalized within-repertoire ranks of inferred template counts. In a later analysis, generation probabilities were computed using a VDJ recombination model fitted to out-of-frame rearrangements, and the results were checked against IGoR. In a later analysis, TCR-TCR, TCR-HLA and TCR-CMV co-occurrence was scored with hypergeometric tests, and a repertoire-size bias correction was applied to TCR pairs. In a later analysis, false discovery rates were estimated by permuting HLA or CMV assignments 20 times. In a later analysis, co-occurring TCRs were grouped using DBSCAN, with TCRdist sequence similarity added in when clustering inside HLA-allele-positive subsets. For co-occurrence clustering, repertoires with fewer than 30,000 or more than 120,000 public chains were excluded, along with a handful of repertoires with anomalous nucleotide sharing. The table was pulled from immuneACCESS by TCRdb, which kept in-frame rearrangements only. Such tables lose some clones; where checked, under half of the loss comes from unresolved V genes, and the rest has no known cause. The DNA gave D and trimming, while V, J and clone size come from that table. A total of 140,000 to 150,000 clones appear in this sample, roughly 10% of them only once. Of the sample, less than 2% is held by the ten largest clones.

The chain employs TRBV5-1 and TRBJ2-5, and perhaps TRBD2 as D gene, on 6 matching bases. Specimen: PBMCs. This clonotype originated in a man in his fifties or sixties in good health and CMV-seronegative. In nucleotides, the sequence is TGCGCCAGCAGCTTAGGGACTTCCCCAGAGACCCAGTACTTC. It codes for CASSLGTSPETQYF.